Listed below are T cell receptor beta chains from one sample, sequenced in a study of OX40 agonist ivuxolimab in advanced cancers. Using immunoSEQ multiplex PCR, the repertoire was profiled, and TCRdb retains in-frame clones only, with some absent. Among about 32,000 clones listed, more than 80% were seen once. The starting material was CD4+ or CD8+ T cells sorted from blood, obtained in a trial of the OX40 agonist ivuxolimab. Receptors were obtained from an adult with an advanced solid tumor such as melanoma, head and neck, liver or kidney cancer. Each CDR3 is given with its conserved first and last residue. The order of the fields is J gene, D gene, V gene, CDR3 protein, CDR3 DNA. A D gene is named only where the DNA matches it firmly.

TRBJ1-5	NA	TRBV19	CASSKIALGNQPQHF	TGTGCCAGTAGTAAGATAGCCCTGGGCAATCAGCCCCAGCATTTT
TRBJ2-1	NA	TRBV4-1	CASSQDVALASHNKQFF	TGCGCCAGCAGCCAAGATGTTGCCTTAGCTAGCCACAATAAGCAGTTCTTC
TRBJ2-2	NA	TRBV7-2	CASSFVGNTGELFF	TGTGCCAGCAGCTTTGTCGGGAACACCGGGGAGCTGTTTTTT
TRBJ2-2	TRBD2	TRBV19	CASSPPGLAGGTGELFF	TGTGCCAGTAGTCCACCGGGACTAGCGGGAGGCACCGGGGAGCTGTTTTTT
TRBJ1-2	NA	TRBV7-2	CASSSFGDYGYTF	TGTGCCAGCAGCTCTTTCGGGGACTATGGCTACACCTTC
TRBJ1-2	NA	TRBV6-5	CASSLEKSYGYTF	TGTGCCAGCAGCCTAGAAAAGTCCTATGGCTACACCTTC
TRBJ1-1	NA	TRBV10-3	CAISESGSSTEAFF	TGTGCCATCAGTGAGTCGGGGTCCTCCACTGAAGCTTTCTTT
TRBJ2-5	NA	TRBV30	CAWSVTKGTQYF	TGTGCCTGGAGTGTAACCAAAGGTACCCAGTACTTC
TRBJ1-5	NA	TRBV18	CASSPWPQGRREQPQHF	TGTGCCAGCTCACCATGGCCCCAGGGTAGGAGAGAACAGCCCCAGCATTTT
TRBJ2-1	NA	TRBV5-8	CASSSNYPRNEQFF	TGTGCCAGCAGCTCAAACTACCCTAGGAATGAGCAGTTCTTC
TRBJ1-2	NA	TRBV6-1	CASSLQENYGYTF	TGTGCCAGCAGTCTTCAGGAGAACTATGGCTACACCTTC